A selection of T cell receptor beta chains follows, all from one sample in a study of T cells in Graves' hyperthyroidism and ophthalmopathy. TCRdb re-analysed the multiplex PCR reads in MiXCR, keeping a single row per CDR3 protein. The sample has some 600,000 distinct CDR3 sequences, about 15% seen once. Sequenced input: blood. Receptors were obtained from a woman aged 25 to 39 with Graves' hyperthyroidism that later progressed to Graves' ophthalmopathy. The CDR3 runs from the conserved cysteine through the conserved F or W. A D gene is named only where the DNA matches it firmly. Clone sizes are given selectively: once, few, many, or a class where the clone is expanded.

abundance,v_gene,j_gene,d_gene,CDR3nt,CDR3aa
many,TRBV7-2,TRBJ2-1,-,TGTGCCAGCAGCTTACAGACTAGTAAGGTGGATGAGCAGTTCTTC,CASSLQTSKVDEQFF
many,TRBV27,TRBJ2-5,TRBD1,TGTGCCAGCAGCCTTACAGGGGTATGGGAGACCCAGTACTTC,CASSLTGVWETQYF
many,TRBV10-3,TRBJ2-1,-,TGTGCCATCAGTGAGCCCAACGGCCAATACAATGAGCAGTTCTTC,CAISEPNGQYNEQFF
-,TRBV30,TRBJ2-1,-,TGTGCCGAAGGTCGGAGGGCCGGTGAGCAGTTCTTC,CAEGRRAGEQFF
many,TRBV28,TRBJ2-5,-,TGTGCCAGCAGTTTTCTACGGAGGCAAGAGACCCAGTACTTC,CASSFLRRQETQYF
few,TRBV4-1,TRBJ1-2,-,TGCGCCAGCAGCCAAGTTAGGGTATCGGAGTATGGCTACACCTTC,CASSQVRVSEYGYTF
many,TRBV6-2/TRBV6-3,TRBJ2-7,-,TGTGCCAGCAGTACGCTCCCCCACAGGTCCTCGGGCTACGAGCAGTACTTC,CASSTLPHRSSGYEQYF
many,TRBV18,TRBJ1-2,-,TGTGCCAGCTCACCTGACGAGAACTATGGCTACACCTTC,CASSPDENYGYTF
many,TRBV11-3,TRBJ2-4,-,TGTGCCAGCAGCCCCCTGACCAAAAACATTCAGTACTTC,CASSPLTKNIQYF
many,TRBV7-9,TRBJ2-5,-,TGTGCCAGCAGCATAGTCGACGGAGGGGGAGAGACCCAGTACTTC,CASSIVDGGGETQYF
many,TRBV24-1,TRBJ1-1,-,TGTGCCACCAGTGATTTGCTAGGAACTGAAGCTTTCTTT,CATSDLLGTEAFF
-,TRBV20-1,TRBJ1-2,-,TGCAGTGCTACAGTGGGTGGCTACACCTTC,CSATVGGYTF
many,TRBV12-3/TRBV12-4,TRBJ2-3,-,TGTGCCAGCAGTTTGGGATTAAACACAGATACGCAGTATTTT,CASSLGLNTDTQYF
few,TRBV20-1,TRBJ2-2,TRBD1,TGCAGTGCTAGAGGGACAGGGGGCACCGGGGAGCTGTTTTTT,CSARGTGGTGELFF
many,TRBV7-9,TRBJ1-1,TRBD1,TGTGCCAGCAGGGGACAGGGGGCGCTTAGGGGTACTGAAGCTTTCTTT,CASRGQGALRGTEAFF
many,TRBV12-3/TRBV12-4,TRBJ1-2,-,TGTGCCAGCAGTTTAAAGGGGATTTATGGCTACACCTTC,CASSLKGIYGYTF
once,TRBV6-5,TRBJ2-7,TRBD2,TGTGCCAGCAGTTCCCTCTCCGGGGGGGGCGAGCAGTACTTC,CASSSLSGGGEQYF
-,TRBV2,TRBJ2-5,-,TGTGCCAGCAGTGAAAGGGCGGAGGGGGGGGCCCAAGGGACCCAGTACTTC,CASSERAEGGAQGTQYF
many,TRBV3-1,TRBJ1-6,-,TGTGCCAGCAGCCAAGTACCCGATTCACCCCTCCACTTT,CASSQVPDSPLHF
many,TRBV14,TRBJ1-1,-,TGTGCCAGCAGCCGGTCCGGGAACACTGAAGCTTTCTTT,CASSRSGNTEAFF
-,TRBV7-2,TRBJ2-7,TRBD2,TGTGCCAGCAGCTTGGCTAGCGGGCGCGAGCAGTACTTC,CASSLASGREQYF
-,TRBV12-3/TRBV12-4,TRBJ2-1,TRBD2,TGTGCCAGCAGTCCCCTAGCGGGCGGGCCTCACAATGAGCAGTTCTTC,CASSPLAGGPHNEQFF
-,TRBV11-1,TRBJ2-7,-,TGTGCCAGCAGGAAACCGGGGACTTATCAGCGCTACGAGCAGTACTTC,CASRKPGTYQRYEQYF
many,TRBV7-9,TRBJ2-3,-,TGTGCCAGCAGCTCGGGGGCCACTAGCCCCACAGATACGCAGTATTTT,CASSSGATSPTDTQYF
-,TRBV10-2,TRBJ1-1,-,TGCGCCAGCAGTGAGTCGTTAGGGGGTTTCGATGGAGCTTTCTTT,CASSESLGGFDGAFF
many,TRBV11-1,TRBJ1-1,-,TGTGCCAGCAGCTTAATCCGGGTCCCTTTGGCGAACACTGAAGCTTTCTTT,CASSLIRVPLANTEAFF
many,TRBV30,TRBJ2-6,-,TGTGCCTGGAGTGTACCTGGGGCCAACGTCCTGACTTTC,CAWSVPGANVLTF
-,TRBV5-6,TRBJ1-2,TRBD1,TGTGCCAGCACCCCCGGACAGGGAACCTATGGCTACACCTTC,CASTPGQGTYGYTF
-,TRBV20-1,TRBJ2-3,-,TGCAGTGCTTTTCACAGGGTTGGCACAGATACGCAGTATTTT,CSAFHRVGTDTQYF
many,TRBV20-1,TRBJ1-2,TRBD1,TGCAGTGCGGCCGGGACAGAAGATGGCTACACCTTC,CSAAGTEDGYTF
-,TRBV6-1,TRBJ1-2,-,TGTGCCAGCAGTGAAGGGCTAACAGGGCTCTTGGAAGGCTGCACCTTC,CASSEGLTGLLEGCTF
many,TRBV5-8,TRBJ1-2,-,TGTGCCAGCAGCTTGACTCACAGGGTCGGAGGAGATGGCTACACCTTC,CASSLTHRVGGDGYTF
many,TRBV6-2/TRBV6-3,TRBJ2-7,-,TGTGCCAGCCAACCCCAACGGACAGTGGATTCCCACGAGCAGTACTTC,CASQPQRTVDSHEQYF
many,TRBV28,TRBJ1-1,-,TGTGCCAGCGCTAGAACTGGGACGCGGGGCAGTGAAGCTTTCTTT,CASARTGTRGSEAFF
many,TRBV9,TRBJ1-1,-,TGTGCCAGCAGCCCAACGACACTTATGAACACTGAAGCTTTCTTT,CASSPTTLMNTEAFF
few,TRBV7-9,TRBJ1-4,TRBD1,TGTGCCAGCAGCACGGAGGACAGGGGGCACGGTGAAAAACTGTTTTTT,CASSTEDRGHGEKLFF
many,TRBV2,TRBJ2-2,TRBD1,TGTGCCAGCGCGGGACAGGGGGCGCGTAACGGGGAGCTGTTTTTT,CASAGQGARNGELFF
few,TRBV28,TRBJ2-7,-,TGTGCCAGCGGACAATACGAGCAGTACTTC,CASGQYEQYF
-,TRBV7-2,TRBJ1-1,-,TGTGCCAGCAGCTTAGATTACAGGCCGGGCTCTGAAGCTTTCTTT,CASSLDYRPGSEAFF
many,TRBV18,TRBJ2-3,-,TGTGCCAGCTCGTCTGAGGATACGCAGTATTTT,CASSSEDTQYF
few,TRBV14,TRBJ2-1,TRBD2,TGTGCCAGCAGCCAAGATGCGGGAGGGATTGAGCAGTTCTTC,CASSQDAGGIEQFF
-,TRBV20-1,TRBJ2-7,TRBD2,TGCAGTGCTAGAGATCCCCTAGCGGCATACGAGCAGTACTTC,CSARDPLAAYEQYF
-,TRBV28,TRBJ2-7,-,TGTGCCAGCAGTTTACAGGTGCCGTGGGAGCAGTACTTC,CASSLQVPWEQYF
many,TRBV24-1,TRBJ1-5,-,TGTGCCACCAGTGACCTCCCCGACATTAGCAATCAGCCCCAGCATTTT,CATSDLPDISNQPQHF
-,TRBV27,TRBJ2-1,TRBD2,TGTGCCAGCAGTTCTCCTAGCGGTACCTACAATGAGCAGTTCTTC,CASSSPSGTYNEQFF
many,TRBV3-1,TRBJ2-1,-,TGTGCCAGCAGCCAACTCTCAGCGGACGGGGAGCAGTTCTTC,CASSQLSADGEQFF
few,TRBV5-1,TRBJ2-3,-,TGCGCCAGCAGCTTGAACAGGGGAGGCGATACGCAGTATTTT,CASSLNRGGDTQYF
few,TRBV20-1,TRBJ2-1,TRBD2,TGCAGTGCCCTTTTGGGGGAGGGTCTGAATGAGCAGTTCTTC,CSALLGEGLNEQFF
few,TRBV7-9,TRBJ1-5,-,TGTGCCAGCAGCTTGACAGGTAACGGGGATCAGCCCCAGCATTTT,CASSLTGNGDQPQHF
few,TRBV6-6,TRBJ2-7,-,TGTGCCAGCAGTTACTCAGGGGCCCTCCCCTACGAGCAGTACTTC,CASSYSGALPYEQYF
many,TRBV20-1,TRBJ2-1,TRBD2,TGCAGTGCCCCCGGGACTAGCGGCTTTTACAATGAGCAGTTCTTC,CSAPGTSGFYNEQFF
-,TRBV4-1,TRBJ2-2,-,TGCGCCAGCAGCCAAGAGGGGGATGCCGGGGAGCTGTTTTTT,CASSQEGDAGELFF
many,TRBV7-2,TRBJ1-2,-,TGTGCCAGCAGCTTAGTTCTCGGGCAGGGAGGCTATGGCTACACCTTC,CASSLVLGQGGYGYTF
many,TRBV28,TRBJ1-1,TRBD1,TGTGCCAGCAGGACAGGGGCCGCGGGCACTGAAGCTTTCTTT,CASRTGAAGTEAFF
few,TRBV7-9,TRBJ2-7,TRBD1,TGTGCCAGCAGCCGACGGGGACAGGGAAACGAGCAGTACTTC,CASSRRGQGNEQYF
many,TRBV28,TRBJ2-3,TRBD2,TGTGCCAGCAGTTTAGTAGCGGGAATGGATACGCAGTATTTT,CASSLVAGMDTQYF
many,TRBV7-2,TRBJ2-3,-,TGTGCCAGCAGCTTAGCCGATGCACGCACAGATACGCAGTATTTT,CASSLADARTDTQYF
-,TRBV4-1,TRBJ1-1,-,TGCGCCAGCAGCCAAGATCTCACTGAAGCTTTCTTT,CASSQDLTEAFF
many,TRBV30,TRBJ1-2,-,TGTGCCGGACCGAAGGTGCAGGGCAGTAACTATGGCTACACCTTC,CAGPKVQGSNYGYTF
-,TRBV6-7,TRBJ2-7,-,TGTGCCGGTCTTTTTGTGAAGATCTACGAGCAGTACTTC,CAGLFVKIYEQYF